Listed below are T cell receptor beta chains from one sample, sequenced in a study of cytomegalovirus exposure and HLA in healthy donors. TCRdb's copy holds only in-frame clones and misses some; the assay was immunoSEQ multiplex PCR. The sample gives fewer than 110,000 clones, around 77% of which show up once; approximately 4.2% is in the top ten. The source material was PBMCs. These receptors all come from a male donor in good health and CMV-seronegative. Each CDR3 is given with its conserved first and last residue. D genes are given only for firm matches. A row's size may be missing; if present it is once, few, many or a size class.

TRBJ2-7,TRBV6-5,NA,TRBD2,TGTGCCAGCAGTTACGGGACTAGCGGGAATACCTACGAGCAGTACTTC,CASSYGTSGNTYEQYF
TRBJ2-3,TRBV19,NA,NA,TGTGCCAGTAGTATAGATGGATCCGGAGCGCCCTCTACGCAGTATTTT,CASSIDGSGAPSTQYF
TRBJ1-2,TRBV28,NA,TRBD1,TGTGCCAGCAGCCCCCGGCAGGGACAGGGATCAAACTATGGCTACACCTTC,CASSPRQGQGSNYGYTF
TRBJ2-1,TRBV9,NA,NA,TGTGCCAGCAGCGCTCCCCTCTTCAATGAGCAGTTCTTC,CASSAPLFNEQFF
TRBJ2-5,TRBV7-9,NA,NA,TGTGCCAGCAGCTTAGTGGGGGCCCAAGAGACCCAGTACTTC,CASSLVGAQETQYF
TRBJ2-1,TRBV5-1,NA,NA,TGCGCCAGCAGCTTGGATCTCAGATCTAATGAGCAGTTCTTC,CASSLDLRSNEQFF
TRBJ1-1,TRBV6-1,NA,TRBD1,TGTGCCAGCTTTTCAAAGGGGGCGGGGACTGAAGCTTTCTTT,CASFSKGAGTEAFF
TRBJ1-1,TRBV5-4,NA,NA,TGTGCCAGCAGCTTGACCCTTGCCGGGGGCACTGAAGCTTTCTTT,CASSLTLAGGTEAFF
TRBJ2-1,TRBV7-6,NA,TRBD2,TGTGCCAGCAGCCCCGCTAGCGGGAGGGTGTACAATGAGCAGTTCTTC,CASSPASGRVYNEQFF
TRBJ2-3,TRBV5-1,NA,NA,TGCGCCAGCAGCTTGGTAGGGGGGGGCCACACAGATACGCAGTATTTT,CASSLVGGGHTDTQYF
TRBJ2-7,TRBV18,NA,NA,TGTGCCAGCCGCCGGGTTGGACTACAGTACGAGCAGTACTTC,CASRRVGLQYEQYF
TRBJ2-1,TRBV6-4,once,NA,TGTGCCAGCAGTCGAGCAGGGGGGTACAATGAGCAGTTCTTC,CASSRAGGYNEQFF
TRBJ1-2,TRBV6-6,NA,TRBD1,TGTGCCAGCAGTATCGGACAGGGTAGAGCTAACTATGGCTACACCTTC,CASSIGQGRANYGYTF
TRBJ2-3,TRBV7-2,NA,TRBD2,TGTGCCAGCAGCTTAGTTCCTAGCGGGATCACAGATACGCAGTATTTT,CASSLVPSGITDTQYF
TRBJ2-7,TRBV27,NA,NA,TGTGCCAGCAGTTTATCGAAGGGGTTGGTTCGGTCCTACGAGCAGTACTTC,CASSLSKGLVRSYEQYF
TRBJ1-3,TRBV5-4,once,TRBD1,TGTGCCAGCAGCTTGGCCAAACAGGGGGTCTACTCTGGAAACACCATATATTTT,CASSLAKQGVYSGNTIYF
TRBJ1-1,TRBV27,NA,NA,TGTGCCAGCAGCAGCCGCGGCAGGGACACTGAAGCTTTCTTT,CASSSRGRDTEAFF
TRBJ2-1,TRBV27,NA,TRBD2,TGTGCCAGCAGTTTCTTGGGACTAGCGGACTCGAATGAGCAGTTCTTC,CASSFLGLADSNEQFF
TRBJ2-7,TRBV5-6,NA,NA,TGTGCCAGCAGCTTGTACGAGTTCTACGAGCAGTACTTC,CASSLYEFYEQYF
TRBJ2-7,TRBV28,NA,TRBD2,TGTGCCAGCACCGGGGGGAGGAGCTCCTACGAGCAGTACTTC,CASTGGRSSYEQYF
TRBJ2-7,TRBV14,NA,NA,TGTGCCAGCAGCTTGATTACTAGGGACGAGCAGTACTTC,CASSLITRDEQYF
TRBJ2-7,TRBV5-1,NA,TRBD2,TGCGCCAGCAGCTTGGGGACTAGCGGCTACTACGAGCAGTACTTC,CASSLGTSGYYEQYF
TRBJ2-7,TRBV11-2,NA,TRBD1,TGTGCCAGCAGCTTAGGTGACAGGGTCTACGAGCAGTACTTC,CASSLGDRVYEQYF
TRBJ2-7,TRBV5-4,NA,NA,TGTGCCAGCAGGAGGCAGGGTGAGTACGAGCAGTACTTC,CASRRQGEYEQYF
TRBJ1-1,TRBV30,NA,NA,TGTGCCTGGAGTCTCGAAGGGGTGAGAGCTTTCTTT,CAWSLEGVRAFF
TRBJ1-3,TRBV6-5,few,NA,TGTGCCAGCAGTTACGTGTGGAGCTCTGGAAACACCATATATTTT,CASSYVWSSGNTIYF
TRBJ1-2,TRBV7-9,once,NA,TGTGCCAGCAGCTTAGTTCCGGACTATGGCTACACCTTC,CASSLVPDYGYTF
TRBJ2-6,TRBV28,NA,TRBD2,TGTGCCAGCAGTTTGGGGACTAGCGGGAGGAGAGGGGCCAACGTCCTGACTTTC,CASSLGTSGRRGANVLTF
TRBJ2-3,TRBV7-2,NA,TRBD2,TGTGCCAGCAGCCCCCGACTAGCGGGTAGCACAGATACGCAGTATTTT,CASSPRLAGSTDTQYF
TRBJ1-4,TRBV5-4,NA,TRBD1,TGTGCCAGCAGCTCACCCGGGACAGGGGGCCTCGAGGGAAAACTGTTTTTT,CASSSPGTGGLEGKLFF
TRBJ1-1,TRBV23-1,few,TRBD1,TGCGCCAGCAGTCAACCGGACAGGGTGAAGTACACTGAAGCTTTCTTT,CASSQPDRVKYTEAFF
TRBJ2-1,TRBV5-1,NA,TRBD2,TGCGCCAGCAGCTTGTGGACTAGCGGTCAAGATGAGCAGTTCTTC,CASSLWTSGQDEQFF
TRBJ1-1,TRBV19,once,NA,TGTGCCAGTACTCAGGGGAACCGAATCGGGTGGAACACTGAAGCTTTCTTT,CASTQGNRIGWNTEAFF
TRBJ2-5,TRBV27,NA,NA,TGTGCCAGCGGGTCTGGGCGTGCGGGGACCCAGTACTTC,CASGSGRAGTQYF
TRBJ2-3,TRBV15,once,TRBD1,TGTGCCACCAGCAGAAGCAGGGGGCGCACAGATACGCAGTATTTT,CATSRSRGRTDTQYF
TRBJ1-1,TRBV29-1,NA,NA,TGCAGCGTTGAAATGGGGGCGACTGAAGCTTTCTTT,CSVEMGATEAFF
TRBJ1-1,TRBV7-6,NA,NA,TGTGCCAGCAGCTTAGGGCGGAGTCACACTGAAGCTTTCTTT,CASSLGRSHTEAFF
TRBJ2-1,TRBV5-1,NA,TRBD2,TGCGCCAGCAGTTCTAGCGGGAGCTCCTACAATGAGCAGTTCTTC,CASSSSGSSYNEQFF
TRBJ1-2,TRBV30,NA,TRBD1,TGTGCCTGGAGTGTAGGGACAGTCTCTAATGGCTACACCTTC,CAWSVGTVSNGYTF
TRBJ1-6,TRBV5-4,NA,NA,TGTGCCAGCAGCTTGCGGCAACAGGGCTTGGGTTCACCCCTCCACTTT,CASSLRQQGLGSPLHF
TRBJ2-1,TRBV28,NA,NA,TGTGCCAGCAGTTTTGGCCGCCGCTCCTACAATGAGCAGTTCTTC,CASSFGRRSYNEQFF
TRBJ1-5,TRBV10-2,few,NA,TGCGCCAGCAACCTAGGAGGGGATAGCAATCAGCCCCAGCATTTT,CASNLGGDSNQPQHF
TRBJ2-4,TRBV20-1,once,NA,TGCAGTGGGACAGTTGCTGACATTCAGTACTTC,CSGTVADIQYF
TRBJ1-1,TRBV7-2,NA,NA,TGTGCCAGCAGCCGAAACTCCGGGACAAGGACTGAAGCTTTCTTT,CASSRNSGTRTEAFF
TRBJ2-7,TRBV7-9,NA,NA,TGTGCCAGCAGCTCGGGGGGGGACAGAGGCTACGAGCAGTACTTC,CASSSGGDRGYEQYF
TRBJ1-2,TRBV7-2,NA,NA,TGTGCCAGCAGCAGCCGGGAGGCGAACTATGGCTACACCTTC,CASSSREANYGYTF
TRBJ1-5,TRBV7-6,NA,TRBD1,TGTGCCAGCAGCTTAGGACAGGGCAGCAATCAGCCCCAGCATTTT,CASSLGQGSNQPQHF
TRBJ2-2,TRBV28,few,TRBD1,TGTGCCAGCAGTTTCCTCGGACAGGGGGTTAAGTGGCGGTCTTCGAACACCGGGGAGCTGTTTTTT,CASSFLGQGVKWRSSNTGELFF
TRBJ2-3,TRBV2,NA,NA,TGTGCCAGCAGTAGGAGACTAACTAGCACAGATACGCAGTATTTT,CASSRRLTSTDTQYF
TRBJ2-3,TRBV6-6,NA,NA,TGTGCCAGCAGTTTTCTTCAGACTTCGCAGTATTTT,CASSFLQTSQYF
TRBJ2-5,TRBV7-9,NA,TRBD1,TGTGCCAGCAGCTTATGGGGTGACAGGGGAAGAGAGACCCAGTACTTC,CASSLWGDRGRETQYF
TRBJ1-2,TRBV2,NA,NA,TGTGCCAGCAATCGGGGAAACTATGGCTACACCTTC,CASNRGNYGYTF
TRBJ2-1,TRBV5-1,NA,TRBD2,TGCGCCAGCAGCTTGGCCAATCGGGGGGATGAGCAGTTCTTC,CASSLANRGDEQFF
TRBJ1-4,TRBV18,NA,NA,TGTGCCAGCTCACCACCGGTGGGGACTGCAACTAATGAAAAACTGTTTTTT,CASSPPVGTATNEKLFF
TRBJ2-5,TRBV5-1,NA,TRBD2,TGCGCCAGCAGCTTCGACGGGAGGGAGACCCAGTACTTC,CASSFDGRETQYF
TRBJ2-7,TRBV29-1,NA,NA,TGCAGCGTGACCGACAGGGAGGAAACCTACGAGCAGTACTTC,CSVTDREETYEQYF
TRBJ1-1,TRBV27,NA,NA,TGTGCCAGCAGTTTCGGGGGGCGAACTGAAGCTTTCTTT,CASSFGGRTEAFF
TRBJ1-6,TRBV30,NA,TRBD1,TGTGCCTGGAGCCCTAACAGGGGGAGTAATTCACCCCTCCACTTT,CAWSPNRGSNSPLHF
TRBJ2-3,TRBV30,NA,NA,TGTGCCTGGAGCCCGCGTCGAACAGATACGCAGTATTTT,CAWSPRRTDTQYF
TRBJ1-2,TRBV2,NA,NA,TGTGCCACCAAGACCGAGGATCGCGGCTACACCTTC,CATKTEDRGYTF